These T cell receptor beta chains were read from a single sample in a study of blood T cell repertoires in COVID-19. Clones were sequenced by immunoSEQ multiplex PCR, and TCRdb holds only the in-frame ones, with some missing. This sample carries 200,000 to 250,000 clones, roughly four fifths of them seen once, and the ten largest clones take roughly 1.8%. The material sequenced was PBMCs or T cells enriched from blood (not recorded which). Source of these receptors: a man aged 60 to 75 who had recovered from COVID-19. CDR3s include the opening cysteine and the closing phenylalanine or tryptophan. Expanded clones are given a class, and other clones once, few, many or no size at all.

v_gene	abundance	j_gene	CDR3aa
TRBV5-1	-	TRBJ1-3	CASSEGARGNTIYF
TRBV7-2	-	TRBJ2-3	CASSSKILAGGPDTQYF
TRBV3-1/TRBV3-2	-	TRBJ2-3	CASSQVKAGGPLADTQYF
TRBV30	-	TRBJ1-5	CAWSVPGGWKPQHF
TRBV7-3	-	TRBJ1-2	CASSTTGGAEGYTF
TRBV4-3	-	TRBJ1-1	CASSQKTGGPEAFF
TRBV6-4	-	TRBJ2-6	CASASEAGANVLTF
TRBV7-3	-	TRBJ2-1	CASSLNRDSYNEQFF
TRBV7-2	-	TRBJ1-2	CASSLPGQGGYGYTF
TRBV12-5	-	TRBJ2-7	CASGLAPLADLSYEQYF
TRBV3-1/TRBV3-2	-	TRBJ1-5	CASSQHRAQPQHF
TRBV6-5	-	TRBJ2-7	CASMRQGITYEQYF
TRBV5-6	once	TRBJ1-4	CASSSTGDREKLFF
TRBV7-2	few	TRBJ1-5	CASSTGPGGSRSQHF
TRBV19	-	TRBJ1-1	CASSIRVGTGGSRTEAFF
TRBV6-5	-	TRBJ2-7	CASSSTWTGYEQYF
TRBV18	-	TRBJ1-1	CASSASENTEAFF
TRBV7-2	-	TRBJ2-7	CASRPGQGIYEQYF
TRBV6-1	-	TRBJ2-7	CASSEVRSSYEQYF
TRBV25-1	-	TRBJ1-2	CASSTPGPPGGYTF